This T cell receptor beta chain originates from a study of T-cell memory formation after mild COVID-19 listed by TCRdb under 2021. Background for the entire study: TCR sequence clusters from the two donors were found to be largely donor specific. T-cell clones expanding and contracting after mild COVID-19 in two donors were tracked by longitudinal TCRalpha and TCRbeta repertoire sequencing. Two young, previously healthy adult volunteers, one female and one male, were included in the cohort. What the research found in general, with its limitations: Only a couple of mild cases were covered by the study, and larger cohorts that include severe cases with pre-infection samples were considered necessary. Some responding clones were detected in pre-infection memory, which suggested that pre-existing cross-reactive memory T cells had joined the SARS-CoV-2 response. Balanced CD4/CD8 phenotypes were observed for clones contracting from day 15 to 85, whereas a bias towards CD4+ was observed for a second wave of clones expanding from day 15 to 37. Contracting CD4+ clones turned up mainly in the CM and EM memory subsets, whereas EMRA was where CD8+ clones were enriched. SARS-CoV-2 specificity of the second-wave clones peaking on day 37 was not confirmed.

Ficoll-Paque density gradient centrifugation was the method used to isolate PBMCs. V gives up 0 bases and J gives up 0 bases, and the segment between their germline ends measures 8 bases. The germline V gene gives CDR1 as KGHSH and CDR2 as LQKENI. Including the terminal cysteine and phenylalanine, the CDR3 comprises 15 residues. The only DNA kept is the CDR3, 45 bases in frame from the first base. As regards this clonotype: Its antigen target is currently unknown. No quality values exist for individual bases; no much larger clone is one base distant.

Sequencing took place on an Illumina NovaSeq 6000. Using 5'RACE with constant-segment primers, TCRalpha and TCRbeta cDNA libraries were constructed, with sample barcodes and unique molecular identifiers added in the process. Trizol reagent was used to extract RNA from every sample. The libraries were amplified in two PCR steps, and the second step added a second sample barcode and Illumina TruSeq adapters. Libraries were sequenced on an Illumina NovaSeq with 2 x 150 bp paired-end reads. The study's own analysis went as follows. The reads were demultiplexed and collapsed into UMI-guided consensus sequences using migec v1.2.7. With mixcr v2.1.11, UMI consensuses were aligned to TRA and TRB V and J templates and assembled into clonotypes. A clonotype was counted as expanded or contracted only if both edgeR and NoisET called the change significant, with noise models trained on biological replicates. For edgeR calls, a false discovery rate-adjusted p below 0.01 and a log2 fold-change threshold of 1 were applied. PCA with hierarchical clustering of max-normalized trajectories of the 1000 most abundant clonotypes was used as exploratory dynamics analysis. Each responding clone was given a CD4 or CD8 phenotype based on the CD4+ and CD8+ repertoires, which had been sequenced separately. TCRdb trimmed the raw reads at Q25, called clones with MiXCR and kept productive beta chains. Under each unique CDR3 protein, matching rows form one entry showing the most common genes and DNA. TCRdb, rather than the study authors, made the V and J calls. The sample yields about 270,000 distinct CDR3 sequences; 15% were counted once. In total, the top ten clones hold 2.1% of the sample.

This receptor was obtained from an adult woman who had mild COVID-19 (a few samples of this study predate the infection). The sample titles of this study are shuffled in the database, so cell type and time point are left out; the donor was told from shared clones. The sequence links TRBV18 to TRBJ1-1; the D gene assignment is ambiguous. Sequencing used PBMCs or a T cell subset sorted from them (not recorded which). Read as DNA, the sequence is TGTGCCAGCTCACCACCTGCAGTGGTGAACACTGAAGCTTTCTTT. Its product reads: CASSPPAVVNTEAFF. When the CDR3 is completed using the reference TRBV18 and TRBJ1-1 genes on either side, the full variable domain is NAGVMQNPRHLVRRRGQEARLRCSPMKGHSHVYWYRQLPEEGLKFMVYLQKENIIDESGMPKERFSAEFPKEGPSILRIQQVVRGDSAAYFCASSPPAVVNTEAFFGQGTRLTVV.